This T cell receptor beta chain stems from a study of T cells after yellow fever vaccination. V shed 0 bases and J 3 bases; nucleotides not matched to a gene: 8. CDR1 and CDR2 from the germline V gene are SGHRS and YFSETQ. CDR3 length: 18 residues. In its sample, this clonotype was seen many times. A 5'RACE template-switching step, the method used to make TCR cDNA, added a universal primer site and UMIs. TCRdb reprocessed the 5' RACE reads via MiXCR and lists one record per CDR3 protein. The sample includes approximately 580,000 distinct CDR3 sequences, roughly a sixth of them seen just once. The clonotype was recovered from a young man who received the YFV17D yellow fever vaccine. The specimen comprised PBMCs, sampled 5 to 6 days after the first yellow fever vaccination. This chain uses TRBV5-1 with TRBJ2-3; 12 bases fit TRBD2. CDR3 loop: CASSLELAGGRLTDTQYF. CDR3 sequence (DNA): TGCGCCAGCAGCTTGGAACTAGCGGGGGGTCGACTGACAGATACGCAGTATTTT. The variable domain in full, with the rest retrieved from reference TRBV5-1 and TRBJ2-3, is KAGVTQTPRYLIKTRGQQVTLSCSPISGHRSVSWYQQTPGQGLQFLFEYFSETQRNKGNFPGRFSGRQFSNSRSEMNVSTLELGDSALYLCASSLELAGGRLTDTQYFGPGTRLTVL.